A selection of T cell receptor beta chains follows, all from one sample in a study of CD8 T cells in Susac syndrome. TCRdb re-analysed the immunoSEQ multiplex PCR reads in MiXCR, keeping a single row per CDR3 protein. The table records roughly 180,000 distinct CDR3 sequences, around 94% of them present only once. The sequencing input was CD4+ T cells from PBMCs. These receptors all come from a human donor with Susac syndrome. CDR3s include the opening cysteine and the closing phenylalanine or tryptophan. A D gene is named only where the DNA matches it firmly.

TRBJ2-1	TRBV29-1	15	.	TGCAGCGTTGAACCCGGGGATAGCTCCTACAATGAGCAGTTCTTC	CSVEPGDSSYNEQFF
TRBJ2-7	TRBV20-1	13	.	TGCAGTGCAACCCGGCACACCTCCTACGAGCAGTACTTC	CSATRHTSYEQYF
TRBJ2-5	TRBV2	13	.	TGTGCCAGCAGAAAGGCAGACCAAGAGACCCAGTACTTC	CASRKADQETQYF
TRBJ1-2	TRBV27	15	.	TGTGCCAGCAGTCCCGTTGGCAGCCTTAACTATGGCTACACCTTC	CASSPVGSLNYGYTF
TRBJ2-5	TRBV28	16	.	TGTGCCAGCAGTTTGGCCGGGTCCTCGCCGCGAGAGACCCAGTACTTC	CASSLAGSSPRETQYF
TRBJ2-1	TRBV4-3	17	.	TGCGAGTGGGCCGGCAGGGGTGGACGGGACCTATACAATGAGCAGTTCTTC	CEWAGRGGRDLYNEQFF
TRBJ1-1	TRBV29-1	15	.	TGCAGCGTTGGGGGTGGAAGAGCTATGAACACTGAAGCTTTCTTT	CSVGGGRAMNTEAFF
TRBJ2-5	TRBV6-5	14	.	TGTGCCAGCAGTTTAAACAGGGTAGGAGAGACCCAGTACTTC	CASSLNRVGETQYF
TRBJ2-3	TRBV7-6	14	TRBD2	TGTGCCAGCAGCTCCCAGGGACTAGTAGATACGCAGTATTTT	CASSSQGLVDTQYF
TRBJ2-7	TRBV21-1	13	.	TGTGCCAGCAGCAAAGCAAGGGGTCCCGAGCAGTACTTC	CASSKARGPEQYF
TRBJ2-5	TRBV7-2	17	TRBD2	TGTGCCAGCAGCTCCCTCATCAATAGCGGGGGGCAAGAGACCCAGTACTTC	CASSSLINSGGQETQYF